This TCR beta chain is drawn from a study of cytomegalovirus exposure and HLA in healthy donors. Points from the study as a whole: The classifier, whose performance was assessed in both the original and validation cohorts, reportedly diagnosed cytomegalovirus status with high specificity and sensitivity. Presence/absence analyses supposed approximately even sequencing depth among donors.

PCR was performed using 60 Vbeta and 13 Jbeta primers. Method: immunoSEQ multiplex PCR; TCRdb's copy keeps in-frame clones and lacks some. The sample includes 130,000 or so clones, 75% to 90% of them seen just once. In germline, CDR1 is MNHEY, CDR2 SMNVEV (reference sequence). The germline V and J ends were trimmed by 5 bases and 4 bases, with 12 bases remaining between them. There are 13 residues in the CDR3. In regard to this clone: Its antigen is currently unknown.

This TCR derives from a man aged 30 to 45 in good health and CMV-seronegative. The V and J genes are TRBV27 and TRBJ2-7, with D tentatively TRBD2 (5 bases). The sequencing input was PBMCs. The CDR3 here is CASSPPGTYEQYF. DNA for the CDR3: TGTGCCAGCAGTCCCCCGGGAACATACGAGCAGTACTTC.